A single sample gave rise to the 18 T cell receptor beta chains below, sequenced in a study of OX40 agonist ivuxolimab in advanced cancers. Sequencing was performed with immunoSEQ multiplex PCR; in TCRdb, only in-frame clones are kept and a portion is missing. The sample holds roughly 77,000 clones, over 75% seen once. Specimen: CD4+ or CD8+ T cells sorted from blood, collected in a trial of the OX40 agonist ivuxolimab. The receptor set was obtained from an adult with an advanced solid tumor such as melanoma, head and neck, liver or kidney cancer.

The chain is built from TRBV7-2 and TRBJ2-7; 14 nucleotides agree with TRBD2. Trimming at V came to 4 bases and at J to 6 bases, leaving 2 bases not matched to a gene. The germline gives CDR1 SGHTA, CDR2 FQGNSA. The CDR3 loop spans 14 amino acids. This CDR3 is CASSSGLAGAEQYF. As DNA, the CDR3 is TGTGCCAGCAGCTCGGGACTAGCGGGAGCCGAGCAGTACTTC. Looking up the rest from reference TRBV7-2 and TRBJ2-7 gives the full variable domain: GAGVSQSPSNKVTEKGKDVELRCDPISGHTALYWYRQSLGQGLEFLIYFQGNSAPDKSGLPSDRFSAERTGGSVSTLTIQRTQQEDSAVYLCASSSGLAGAEQYFGPGTRLTVT.

CDR3 loop: CASSPPGQNLYNEQFF. The CDR3 nucleotides are TGTGCCAGCAGCCCCCCGGGACAGAATCTCTACAATGAGCAGTTCTTC. The chain carries TRBV4-2 and TRBJ2-1; 7 positions match TRBD1. J lost 3 bases, V lost 4 bases, and 9 bases had no gene match. Per the germline V gene, CDR1 is LGHNA and CDR2 is YNFKEQ. The CDR3 has 16 amino acids.

The V call is TRBV6-1, the J call TRBJ1-1, with a tentative D call TRBD1 (5 bases). Germline V gene lookup returns CDR1 MNHNS and CDR2 SASEGT. V was cut by 6 bases and J by 3 bases, with 11 bases left in between. CDR3 length equals 13 residues. The CDR3 sequence: CASRRDGYTEAFF. The CDR3 bases are TGTGCCAGCAGGCGGGACGGCTACACTGAAGCTTTCTTT.

This clone turned up a few times. CDR3 coding DNA: TGTGCCAGTAGTATTCTGTGGGGCTCCTACAATGAGCAGTTCTTC. Translating it yields CASSILWGSYNEQFF. The chain is built from TRBV19 and TRBJ2-1; D is undetermined. This CDR3 comprises 15 residues. V was cut by 3 bases and J by 0 bases, with 9 bases left in between. The germline gives CDR1 LNHDA, CDR2 SQIVND (reference sequence).

The V call is TRBV10-3, the J call TRBJ1-2; D perhaps matches TRBD1 (6 bases). CDR1 ENHRY and CDR2 SYGVKD come from the germline V gene. The CDR3 runs to 13 residues. The V gene lost 6 bases and the J gene lost 2 bases, with 10 bases spanning the gap. CDR3 in DNA: TGTGCCATCAGGGACGGGACAAACTATGGCTACACCTTC. As protein: CAIRDGTNYGYTF.

The chain couples TRBV2 to TRBJ2-5, with D perhaps TRBD1 (6 bases). The DNA end favors TRBJ2-7, so the J call may be wrong. The CDR3 consists of 14 residues. Germline lookup yields CDR1 SNHLY and CDR2 FYNNEI. The CDR3 protein is CASSGTGPSYEQYF. Here the CDR3 DNA reads TGTGCCAGCAGTGGAACAGGGCCGTCCTACGAGCAGTACTTC.

The rearrangement links TRBV10-3 to TRBJ2-5, with TRBD2 matching over 7 bases. In germline, CDR1 is ENHRY, CDR2 SYGVKD. CDR3 length equals 13 residues. The CDR3 spells CASTPAGVETQYF. The CDR3 DNA reads TGTGCAAGTACCCCCGCGGGAGTTGAGACCCAGTACTTC.

The V gene is TRBV19, the J gene TRBJ2-3; TRBD2 matches 8 bases. CDR1 is LNHDA and CDR2 is SQIVND in the germline V gene (reference sequence). The CDR3 length is 15 residues. The J segment lost 5 bases and the V segment lost 4 bases, leaving 8 bases of the junction unmatched. The DNA for the CDR3 is TGTGCCAGTAGTAGTAGACTAGCGAGATTAGATACGCAGTATTTT. It specifies CASSSRLARLDTQYF.

The chain couples TRBV4-2 to TRBJ2-7; possibly TRBD1 or TRBD2 for D (6 bases each). The CDR3 has 15 residues. Trimming stripped 2 bases from V and 2 bases from J, with 13 bases between. CDR1 and CDR2 (germline): LGHNA, YNFKEQ. CDR3 in amino acids: CASSQSDGGTYEQYF. The CDR3 coding sequence is TGTGCCAGCAGCCAAAGTGACGGGGGCACCTACGAGCAGTACTTC.

CDR3 DNA sequence: TGTGCCAGCAGTCCCCAGGACAGGGGAGACAATGAGCAGTTCTTC. This sequence encodes CASSPQDRGDNEQFF. This rearrangement joins TRBV27 to TRBJ2-1, with TRBD1 identical over 9 bases. Germline-derived CDR1 and CDR2 are MNHEY and SMNVEV (reference sequence). The CDR3 consists of 15 residues. With V trimmed by 5 bases and J by 5 bases, 7 bases remained unmatched.

CDR3 loop: CASSLEWGVGQPQHF. The CDR3 DNA reads as TGTGCCAGCAGCTTAGAGTGGGGGGTGGGTCAGCCCCAGCATTTT. V is TRBV7-2 and J is TRBJ1-5, with D perhaps TRBD1 (5 bases). V lost 1 base to trimming and J lost 6 bases, with 13 bases between them. Germline V gene sequence: CDR1 SGHTA, CDR2 FQGNSA. The length of the CDR3 is 15 residues.

V and J are TRBV7-2 and TRBJ2-1; TRBD2 aligns across 8 bases. The germline V gene has CDR1 SGHTA and CDR2 FQGNSA. The V gene end was trimmed by 5 bases and the J gene end by 5 bases; junction bases not matched to a gene: 8. CDR3 length equals 15 residues. The chain's CDR3 is CASSMTSGRNNEQFF. As DNA, the CDR3 is TGTGCCAGCAGCATGACCAGCGGGAGAAACAATGAGCAGTTCTTC.

The chain uses TRBV13 and TRBJ2-2; 8 bases are shared with TRBD1. The trim removed 1 base at V and 7 bases at J, leaving 2 bases unmatched. From germline, CDR1 is PRHDT and CDR2 FYEKMQ (reference sequence). The CDR3 is 14 residues long. The CDR3 region has the DNA TGTGCCAGCAGCTTAGCAGGGGGCCACGGGGAGCTGTTTTTT. This sequence encodes CASSLAGGHGELFF.

The chain has TRBV2 and TRBJ2-1; maybe TRBD2 (6 bases). Trimming removed 3 bases at V and 10 bases at J, with 19 bases between. The germline V gene has CDR1 SNHLY and CDR2 FYNNEI. The CDR3 sequence is 15 residues long. DNA for the CDR3: TGTGCCAGCAGTGATAGGAGAGAACGAGGAGGGGAGCAGTTCTTC. This translates into CASSDRRERGGEQFF. The complete variable domain, with remaining parts taken from reference TRBV2 and TRBJ2-1, reads EPEVTQTPSHQVTQMGQEVILRCVPISNHLYFYWYRQILGQKVEFLVSFYNNEISEKSEIFDDQFSVERPDGSNFTLKIRSTKLEDSAMYFCASSDRRERGGEQFFGPGTRLTVL.

The V gene is TRBV5-1, the J gene TRBJ2-7, with 7 bases aligning to TRBD1. The CDR3 is 16 amino acids. The V segment lost 3 bases and the J segment 1 base; nucleotides outside the gene matches: 10. Germline CDR1 and CDR2: SGHRS and YFSETQ. The CDR3 nucleotides are TGCGCCAGCAGCTCAGAACAGGGGAGTCGATCCTACGAGCAGTACTTC. Amino acid sequence: CASSSEQGSRSYEQYF.

The J gene is TRBJ2-5, the V gene TRBV19; 14 bases map to TRBD2. CDR1 is LNHDA, CDR2 SQIVND, per germline (reference sequence). The V segment lost 8 bases and the J segment 0 bases; nucleotides outside the gene matches: 14. The CDR3 totals 19 residues. The CDR3 loop is CASSYGPGLAGDNQETQYF. The CDR3 DNA follows: TGTGCCAGTTCCTATGGACCGGGACTAGCGGGAGATAACCAAGAGACCCAGTACTTC. Filled out from reference TRBV19 and TRBJ2-5, the complete variable domain reads DGGITQSPKYLFRKEGQNVTLSCEQNLNHDAMYWYRQDPGQGLRLIYYSQIVNDFQKGDIAEGYSVSREKKESFPLTVTSAQKNPTAFYLCASSYGPGLAGDNQETQYFGPGTRLLVL.

This clone came up once. The chain employs TRBV9 and TRBJ1-1, with no clear D. The CDR3 is 13 residues long. CDR1 is SGDLS and CDR2 is YYNGEE in the germline V gene. Trimming pared 7 bases from V and 3 bases from J, leaving 13 bases between. The DNA of the CDR3 is TGTGCCAGCTCCCGGACGGAGGACACTGAAGCTTTCTTT. This encodes CASSRTEDTEAFF. The complete variable domain, with remaining parts taken from reference TRBV9 and TRBJ1-1, reads DSGVTQTPKHLITATGQRVTLRCSPRSGDLSVYWYQQSLDQGLQFLIQYYNGEERAKGNILERFSAQQFPDLHSELNLSSLELGDSALYFCASSRTEDTEAFFGQGTRLTVV.

The chain couples TRBV11-1 to TRBJ2-3; 8 bases fit TRBD1. The germline V gene has CDR1 SGHAT and CDR2 FQDESV (reference sequence). This CDR3 spans 15 amino acids. The junction had 8 bases not matched to a gene; V was cut back by 4 bases and J by 5 bases. The CDR3 nucleotides read TGTGCCAGCAGCTCAAAGGACAGGGTCGAAGATACGCAGTATTTT. Residues: CASSSKDRVEDTQYF.